This entry lists 7 T cell receptor beta chains sequenced from one sample in a study of blood T cell repertoires in COVID-19. Here immunoSEQ multiplex PCR was the method, and the copy in TCRdb shows in-frame clones only, minus some. Of roughly 110,000 clones detected, about 85% appear once; the ten largest clones hold about 5.5%. Source material: peripheral blood. These receptors were obtained from a woman between 55 and 75 years old with COVID-19, enrolled during active disease.

CDR3 in DNA: TGTGCCAGCAGCTTAGGCAGGGGGCATAACACTGAAGCTTTCTTT. Residues: CASSLGRGHNTEAFF. The rearrangement links TRBV7-3 to TRBJ1-1, with 8 bases matching TRBD1. From germline, CDR1 is SGHTA and CDR2 FQGTGA. Trimming cost V 2 bases and J 2 bases; bases outside gene matches: 4. This CDR3 contains 15 residues.

For the CDR3, the DNA is TGTGCCAGCTCACCCGGGACACCCAGGTCCTATGGCTACACCTTC. This gives the protein CASSPGTPRSYGYTF. The chain links TRBV18 to TRBJ1-2; D is perhaps TRBD1 (6 bases). The CDR3 has 15 amino acids. The V gene lost 3 bases and the J gene lost 4 bases, with 15 bases spanning the gap. The germline V gene encodes CDR1 KGHSH and CDR2 LQKENI.

This rearrangement joins TRBV19 to TRBJ2-3; 7 bases line up with TRBD2. The V gene end was trimmed by 6 bases and the J gene end by 2 bases; junction bases not matched to a gene: 5. Germline V lookup: CDR1 LNHDA, CDR2 SQIVND (reference sequence). CDR3 length equals 14 residues. The CDR3 coding sequence is TGTGCCAGTAGCCGTAGCGGGCCCACAGATACGCAGTATTTT. Its translation: CASSRSGPTDTQYF.

J is TRBJ2-1 and V is TRBV5-4; 9 nucleotides match TRBD2. This CDR3 contains 17 residues. V gave up 2 bases and J gave up 9 bases; unmatched junction bases: 15. From germline, CDR1 is SGHNT and CDR2 YYREEE (reference sequence). The CDR3 region is CASSFSQGLAHGSEQFF. CDR3 bases: TGTGCCAGCAGCTTTTCCCAGGGACTAGCTCACGGGAGTGAGCAGTTCTTC.

The chain employs TRBV6-5 and TRBJ1-4; TRBD1 is a possible D gene (5 bases). This CDR3 is built from 15 residues. The germline V and J ends were trimmed by 5 bases and 8 bases, with 18 bases remaining between them. Germline CDR1 and CDR2: MNHEY and SVGAGI. The CDR3 region is CASSPSGQGREKLFF. Written as DNA, the CDR3 is TGTGCCAGCAGTCCTTCTGGCCAGGGCCGGGAAAAACTGTTTTTT.

V gene TRBV15 combines with J gene TRBJ1-4; D remains unclear. Germline loops: CDR1 LNHNV, CDR2 YYDKDF (reference sequence). Trimming removed 9 bases from V and 4 bases from J, with 12 bases in between. CDR3 length: 13 amino acids. The CDR3 sequence is CATGDWGNEKLFF. DNA of the CDR3: TGTGCCACGGGAGATTGGGGTAATGAAAAACTGTTTTTT.

The chain employs TRBV9 and TRBJ2-7; TRBD1 might be the D (5 bases). CDR1 and CDR2 (germline): SGDLS, YYNGEE. Trimming removed 2 bases at V and 0 bases at J, with 12 bases between. The CDR3 is made up of 15 amino acids. CDR3 loop: CASSVGADSSYEQYF. CDR3 coding DNA: TGTGCCAGCAGCGTTGGGGCCGACTCCTCCTACGAGCAGTACTTC.